What follows are 27 T cell receptor beta chains derived from one specimen sequenced in a study of neurological immune-mediated disorders. TCRdb re-derived calls from the 5' RACE reads in MiXCR, one entry per CDR3 protein. The data contain about 46,000 distinct CDR3 sequences, less than 2% of them singletons. The sequencing sample was made of PBMCs. These receptors came from a woman between 40 and 55 years old with multiple sclerosis.

There are many counts of this clonotype. The V gene is TRBV18, the J gene TRBJ1-6; the D is unclear. Germline lookup yields CDR1 KGHSH and CDR2 LQKENI. The CDR3 length is 13 residues. The V gene lost 8 bases and the J gene lost 8 bases, with 13 bases spanning the gap. DNA of the CDR3: TGTGCCAGCCGGGCGAGGGCGGATTCACCCCTCCACTTT. This encodes CASRARADSPLHF.

This clonotype has ten or more counts. V is TRBV24-1 and J is TRBJ2-5; D is ambiguous. Germline V gene data show CDR1 as KGHDR and CDR2 as SFDVKD. V shed 4 bases and J shed 4 bases, with 18 bases lying between them. The CDR3 has 16 residues. The chain's CDR3 is CATSDSLVLPPETQYF. CDR3 DNA: TGTGCCACCAGTGACTCCCTCGTCCTGCCTCCAGAGACCCAGTACTTC.

This clonotype has at least ten counts. The genes are TRBV6-5 and TRBJ1-2; TRBD1 agrees at 7 bases. The CDR3 is 18 amino acids. Looked up from germline, CDR1 is MNHEY and CDR2 is SVGAGI. Germline trimming cut 6 bases from V and 1 base from J; bases unmatched to any gene: 17. The CDR3 DNA is TGTGCCAGCAGACCCACTTCGACAGGGAGAGGATATAACTATGGCTACACCTTC. This gives the protein CASRPTSTGRGYNYGYTF.

This clonotype was counted at least ten times. This CDR3 reads CASSYTQGNTEAFF. The CDR3 DNA sequence: TGTGCCAGCAGTTATACCCAGGGGAACACTGAAGCTTTCTTT. This chain uses TRBV6-6 with TRBJ1-1, with a possible D match to TRBD1 (5 bases). Trimming left V 3 bases short and J 1 base short, with 9 bases between. CDR3 size: 14 residues. The germline V gene has CDR1 MNHNY and CDR2 SVGAGI (reference sequence).

This clonotype was seen many times. The J gene is TRBJ1-1, the V gene TRBV7-2; a possible D gene is TRBD1 (5 bases). Trimming took 0 bases from V and 5 from J, leaving 13 bases between them. The CDR3 contains 15 residues. Germline values: CDR1 SGHTA, CDR2 FQGNSA. The CDR3 DNA reads TGTGCCAGCAGCTTAGCGGGGACGGCGGGGACTGAAGCTTTCTTT. It translates to CASSLAGTAGTEAFF.

The chain employs TRBV10-1 and TRBJ2-3; 7 nucleotides agree with TRBD1. The trim removed 5 bases at V and 2 bases at J, leaving 7 bases unmatched. CDR1 is WNHNN and CDR2 is SYGVQD in the germline V gene (reference sequence). CDR3 length equals 15 residues. The DNA of the CDR3 is TGCGCCAGCAGTACGGGGACAGCCCTCACAGATACGCAGTATTTT. It yields the protein CASSTGTALTDTQYF.

This clonotype was seen more than once but under ten times. The CDR3 sequence is CASSPESDTQYF. CDR3 in DNA: TGTGCCAGCTCACCAGAATCAGATACGCAGTATTTT. V and J are TRBV18 and TRBJ2-3; D remains unclear. Trimming pared 2 bases from V and 4 bases from J, leaving 4 bases between. CDR3 length equals 12 residues. CDR1 is KGHSH, CDR2 LQKENI, per germline.

This clonotype was observed at least ten times. The V gene is TRBV4-1, the J gene TRBJ2-7; 14 bases are shared with TRBD2. The V gene's germline CDR1 is MGHRA and CDR2 YSYEKL. This CDR3 has 18 amino acids. V trimming: 4 bases; J trimming: 4 bases; junction bases outside the gene matches: 12. The DNA for the CDR3 is TGCGCCAGCAGCCTGCTTACCGGGACTAGCGGGGGTCAATACGAGCAGTACTTC. Amino acids: CASSLLTGTSGGQYEQYF.

In its sample, this clonotype was seen many times. This chain connects TRBV3-1 to TRBJ2-7; D is undetermined. Germline CDR1 is LGHDT and CDR2 is YNNKEL (reference sequence). V lost 0 bases and J 0 bases, leaving 9 bases between the germline ends. CDR3 length: 15 amino acids. The CDR3 protein is CASSQDQFASYEQYF. The CDR3 nucleotides read TGTGCCAGCAGCCAAGATCAGTTCGCCTCCTACGAGCAGTACTTC.

The table lists this clonotype with many counts. The CDR3 nucleotides are TGCAGTGCCCAGTCCTTGGGGGAGCTGTTTTTT. Protein product: CSAQSLGELFF. V is TRBV20-1 and J is TRBJ2-2, with D uncertain. With 6 bases removed from V and 8 bases from J, the gap between germline ends came to 10 bases. Per germline, CDR1 DFQATT and CDR2 SNEGSKA (reference sequence). CDR3 size: 11 residues.

The sample holds many counts of this clonotype. The chain joins TRBV10-3 to TRBJ1-1, with TRBD1 identical over 8 bases. Trimming removed 6 bases from V and 11 bases from J; junction bases left unmatched: 11. Germline V gene sequence: CDR1 ENHRY, CDR2 SYGVKD. The length of the CDR3 is 13 residues. The chain's CDR3 is CAIRTGAAGWAFF. The CDR3 DNA sequence: TGTGCCATCAGGACAGGGGCCGCGGGTTGGGCTTTCTTT.

This clonotype was seen at least ten times. V and J are TRBV12-3 or TRBV12-4 and TRBJ1-5, with a tentative D call TRBD1 (6 bases). V lost 7 bases, J lost 5 bases, and 15 bases lay in between. This CDR3 contains 14 residues. CDR3 nucleotides: TGTGCCAGCACCCGAGGACAGCCCTATCAGCCCCAGCATTTT. Residues: CASTRGQPYQPQHF.

This clonotype was detected many times. This chain uses TRBV9 with TRBJ1-1; D call uncertain. There are 13 residues in the CDR3. The germline CDR1 and CDR2 sequences are SGDLS and YYNGEE. The ends were cut back, 4 bases at V and 1 base at J, with 8 bases in the middle. As DNA, the CDR3 is TGTGCCAGCAGCACACACGGGAACACTGAAGCTTTCTTT. Translating it yields CASSTHGNTEAFF.

This clonotype was seen many times. V and J are TRBV24-1 and TRBJ2-1, with 11 positions matching TRBD2. This CDR3 is built from 16 residues. CDR1 and CDR2 from the germline V gene are KGHDR and SFDVKD. V trimming: 0 bases; J trimming: 7 bases; junction bases outside the gene matches: 4. Written as DNA, the CDR3 is TGTGCCACCAGTGATTTGACTAGCGGGGGAGGGAATGAGCAGTTCTTC. Translation gives CATSDLTSGGGNEQFF.

This clonotype was recorded at least ten times. The V call is TRBV20-1, the J call TRBJ2-7; TRBD1 agrees at 7 bases. Germline values: CDR1 DFQATT, CDR2 SNEGSKA (reference sequence). V trimming: 1 base; J trimming: 6 bases; junction bases outside the gene matches: 0. The CDR3 spans 11 residues. CDR3 sequence: CSARAGGEQYF. Here the CDR3 DNA reads TGCAGTGCTAGAGCAGGGGGCGAGCAGTACTTC.

This clonotype is termed medium-sized. V is TRBV2 and J is TRBJ2-5, with 8 positions matching TRBD2. Germline V CDR1 and CDR2: SNHLY, FYNNEI. The CDR3 spans 18 residues. Germline trimming cut 0 bases from V and 3 bases from J; bases unmatched to any gene: 12. CDR3 in amino acids: CASSEALQAGASEETQYF. CDR3 in DNA: TGTGCCAGCAGTGAAGCGCTTCAAGCGGGGGCCTCCGAAGAGACCCAGTACTTC.

This clonotype was detected ten times or more. This chain connects TRBV12-3 or TRBV12-4 to TRBJ2-6; D may be TRBD1 or TRBD2 (5 bases each). The CDR3 loop spans 14 amino acids. V was clipped by 5 bases and J by 4 bases, with 9 bases between them. CDR3 DNA: TGTGCCAGCAGTCGGGACGGAGGGGCCAACGTCCTGACTTTC. Its protein product is CASSRDGGANVLTF.

The sample holds many counts of this clonotype. Relative to the germline gene, one junction end is altered; a read error may explain this. V and J are TRBV29-1 and TRBJ1-1; 9 nucleotides align to TRBD1. This CDR3 has 12 amino acids. Per germline, CDR1 SQVTM and CDR2 ANQGSEA. CDR3 in amino acids: CSVQQSGQGRPF. The CDR3, as DNA: TGCAGCGTCCAACAGTCGGGACAGGGAAGGCCTTTT.

This clonotype was counted ten times or more. The V and J genes are TRBV5-1 and TRBJ1-1; 7 positions agree with TRBD1. The CDR3 length is 15 residues. V shed 7 bases, J shed 4 bases, and the junction held 13 bases outside the gene matches. Germline V gene sequence: CDR1 SGHRS, CDR2 YFSETQ. DNA of the CDR3: TGCGCCAGCCGAGGATTCAACAGGGGAGGCACTGAAGCTTTCTTT. It specifies CASRGFNRGGTEAFF.

This clonotype showed up many times. The rearrangement links TRBV5-6 to TRBJ2-5; 10 nucleotides agree with TRBD1. This CDR3 comprises 16 residues. Per the germline V gene, CDR1 is SGHDT and CDR2 is YYEEEE. With V trimmed by 3 bases and J by 0 bases, 5 bases remained unmatched. CDR3 nucleotide sequence: TGTGCCAGCAGCTCTACCGGGACAGGGGACCAAGAGACCCAGTACTTC. Translating gives CASSSTGTGDQETQYF.

At least ten counts were recorded for this clonotype. This chain uses TRBV6-8 with TRBJ2-6; D perhaps matches TRBD2 (6 bases). The CDR3 is made up of 13 amino acids. Germline assignment: CDR1 MNHGY and CDR2 SAAAGT. V was pared by 10 bases and J by 0 bases, with 7 bases between. The CDR3 region is CAMGGSGANVLTF. The CDR3, as DNA: TGTGCCATGGGGGGCTCTGGGGCCAACGTCCTGACTTTC.

This clonotype was recorded many times. The V call is TRBV18, the J call TRBJ1-5; no reliable D call. V shed 3 bases and J shed 4 bases, with 7 bases lying between them. The CDR3 length is 13 residues. Germline V gives CDR1 KGHSH, CDR2 LQKENI. DNA of the CDR3: TGTGCCAGCTCACCCCAGAGAAATCAGCCCCAGCATTTT. Protein product: CASSPQRNQPQHF.

This clonotype was recorded at least ten times. The chain is built from TRBV5-1 and TRBJ2-3; possibly TRBD2 for D (5 bases). The CDR3 has 16 amino acids. Germline V lookup: CDR1 SGHRS, CDR2 YFSETQ. The V and J ends lost 0 bases and 6 bases respectively, with 17 bases between them. CDR3 sequence (DNA): TGCGCCAGCAGCTTGGCCACGGGATCCACCGCGGATACGCAGTATTTT. Encoded protein: CASSLATGSTADTQYF.

In its sample, this clonotype was seen many times. This chain links TRBV7-9 with TRBJ2-7; TRBD1 aligns across 9 bases. J was trimmed by 2 bases and V by 5 bases; bases with no gene match: 7. Germline V CDR1 and CDR2: SEHNR, FQNEAQ (reference sequence). This CDR3 region has 15 residues. The CDR3 spells CASSAGTGITYEQYF. In nucleotides, the CDR3 is TGTGCCAGCAGCGCAGGGACAGGGATAACCTACGAGCAGTACTTC.

This clonotype was recorded at least ten times. The chain links TRBV6-6 to TRBJ1-4; D may be TRBD1 (5 bases). The V and J ends lost 5 bases and 7 bases respectively, with 20 bases between them. The CDR3 has 16 residues. The germline V gene has CDR1 MNHNY and CDR2 SVGAGI (reference sequence). The CDR3 DNA follows: TGTGCCAGCAGTACCGGAGGGAGTCAGGGAGGTGAAAAACTGTTTTTT. Amino acids: CASSTGGSQGGEKLFF.

This clonotype appeared many times. The gene calls are TRBV29-1 and TRBJ1-1, with unresolved D. The CDR3 totals 13 residues. Trimming cost V 2 bases and J 0 bases, with 7 bases left between them. From germline, CDR1 is SQVTM and CDR2 ANQGSEA. The CDR3 DNA reads as TGCAGCGTTGAAAGGCCAATGAACACTGAAGCTTTCTTT. Protein sequence: CSVERPMNTEAFF.

This clonotype was counted many times. The chain joins TRBV10-2 to TRBJ2-5; TRBD2 might be the D (6 bases). Trimming shortened V by 3 bases and J by 5 bases, and 13 bases separated the two germline ends. The germline gives CDR1 WSHSY, CDR2 SAAADI. CDR3 length: 14 residues. The DNA of the CDR3 is TGCGCCAGCAGTGAACGCTCTGGAGGGGAGACCCAGTACTTC. Its translation: CASSERSGGETQYF.